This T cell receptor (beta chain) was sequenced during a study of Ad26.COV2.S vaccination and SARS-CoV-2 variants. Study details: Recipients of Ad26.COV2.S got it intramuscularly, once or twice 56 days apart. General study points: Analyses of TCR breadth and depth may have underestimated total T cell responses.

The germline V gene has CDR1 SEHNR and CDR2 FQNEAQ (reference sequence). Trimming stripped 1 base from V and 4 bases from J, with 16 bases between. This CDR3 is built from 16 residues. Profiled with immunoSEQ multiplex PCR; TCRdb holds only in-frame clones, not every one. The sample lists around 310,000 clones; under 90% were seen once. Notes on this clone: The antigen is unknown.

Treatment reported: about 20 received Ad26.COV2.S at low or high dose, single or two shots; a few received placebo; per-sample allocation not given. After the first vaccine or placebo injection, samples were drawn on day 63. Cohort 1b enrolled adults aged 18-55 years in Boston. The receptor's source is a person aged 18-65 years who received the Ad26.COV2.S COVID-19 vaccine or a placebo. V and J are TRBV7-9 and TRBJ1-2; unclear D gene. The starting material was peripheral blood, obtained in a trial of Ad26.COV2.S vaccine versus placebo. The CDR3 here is CASSLVPSDTVYGYTF. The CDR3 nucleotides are TGTGCCAGCAGCTTAGTCCCTTCCGACACAGTCTATGGCTACACCTTC.